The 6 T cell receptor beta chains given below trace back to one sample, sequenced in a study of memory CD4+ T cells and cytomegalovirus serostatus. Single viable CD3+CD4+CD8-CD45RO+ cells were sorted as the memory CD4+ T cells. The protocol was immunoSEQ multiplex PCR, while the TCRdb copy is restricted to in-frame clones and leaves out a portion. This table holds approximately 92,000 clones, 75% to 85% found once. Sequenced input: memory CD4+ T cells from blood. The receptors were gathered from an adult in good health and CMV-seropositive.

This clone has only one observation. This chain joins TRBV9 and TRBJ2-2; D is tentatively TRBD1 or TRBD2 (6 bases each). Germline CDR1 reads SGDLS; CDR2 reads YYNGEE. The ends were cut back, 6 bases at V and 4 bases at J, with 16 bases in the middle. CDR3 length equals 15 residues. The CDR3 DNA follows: TGTGCCAGCACCCTAGGGGGGAGAGTCACCGGGGAGCTGTTTTTT. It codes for CASTLGGRVTGELFF.

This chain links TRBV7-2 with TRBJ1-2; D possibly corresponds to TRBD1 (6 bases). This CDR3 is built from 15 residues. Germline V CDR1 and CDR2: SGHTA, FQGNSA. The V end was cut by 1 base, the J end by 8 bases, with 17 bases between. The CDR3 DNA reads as TGTGCCAGCAGCTTAGATTTTAGGGGGGGACGGGGCTACACCTTC. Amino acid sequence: CASSLDFRGGRGYTF.

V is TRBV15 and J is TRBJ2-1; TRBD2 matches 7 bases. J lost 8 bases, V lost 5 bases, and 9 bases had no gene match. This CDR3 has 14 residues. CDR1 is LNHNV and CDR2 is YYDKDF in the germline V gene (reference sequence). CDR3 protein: CATSVRTSRDEQFF. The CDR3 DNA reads TGTGCCACCAGCGTTCGGACTAGTCGGGATGAGCAGTTCTTC. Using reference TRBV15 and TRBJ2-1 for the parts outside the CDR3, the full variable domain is DAMVIQNPRYQVTQFGKPVTLSCSQTLNHNVMYWYQQKSSQAPKLLFHYYDKDFNNEADTPDNFQSRRPNTSFCFLDIRSPGLGDTAMYLCATSVRTSRDEQFFGPGTRLTVL.

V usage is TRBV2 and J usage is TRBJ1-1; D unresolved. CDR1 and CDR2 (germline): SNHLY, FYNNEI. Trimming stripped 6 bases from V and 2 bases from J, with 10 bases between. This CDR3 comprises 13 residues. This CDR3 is CASSYRENTEAFF. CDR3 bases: TGTGCCAGCAGCTATAGGGAAAACACTGAAGCTTTCTTT.

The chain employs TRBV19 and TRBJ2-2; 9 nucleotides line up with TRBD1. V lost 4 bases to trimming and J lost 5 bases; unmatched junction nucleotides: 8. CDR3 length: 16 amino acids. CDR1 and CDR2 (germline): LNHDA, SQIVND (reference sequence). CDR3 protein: CASSTLTGGRTGELFF. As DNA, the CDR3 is TGTGCCAGTAGTACCTTAACAGGGGGCCGGACCGGGGAGCTGTTTTTT.

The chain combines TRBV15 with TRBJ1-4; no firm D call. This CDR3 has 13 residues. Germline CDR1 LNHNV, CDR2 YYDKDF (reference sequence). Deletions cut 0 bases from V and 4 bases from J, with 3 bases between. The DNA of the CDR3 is TGTGCCACCAGCAGAGATGTTAATGAAAAACTGTTTTTT. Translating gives CATSRDVNEKLFF.